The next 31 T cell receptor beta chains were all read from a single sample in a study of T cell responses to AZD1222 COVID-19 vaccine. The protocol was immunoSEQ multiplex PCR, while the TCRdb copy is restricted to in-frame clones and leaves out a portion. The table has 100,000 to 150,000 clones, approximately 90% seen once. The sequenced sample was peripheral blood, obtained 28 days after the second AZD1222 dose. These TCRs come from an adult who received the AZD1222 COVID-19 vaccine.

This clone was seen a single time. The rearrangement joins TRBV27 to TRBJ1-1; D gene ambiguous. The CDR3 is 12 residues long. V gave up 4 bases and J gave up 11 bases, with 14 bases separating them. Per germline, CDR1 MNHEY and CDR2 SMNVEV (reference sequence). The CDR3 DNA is TGTGCCAGCAGTTCCGCCCCCGGGAGGGCTTTCTTT. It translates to CASSSAPGRAFF.

For the CDR3, the DNA is TGTGCCAGCACCCCTCAGCCCGGGGGCCTCACTCGAGAGCAGTTCTTC. It yields the protein CASTPQPGGLTREQFF. The V call is TRBV27, the J call TRBJ2-1; TRBD1 or TRBD2 may be the D gene (6 bases each). The CDR3 spans 16 residues. Trimming stripped 7 bases from V and 10 bases from J, with 26 bases between. Germline V gives CDR1 MNHEY, CDR2 SMNVEV (reference sequence).

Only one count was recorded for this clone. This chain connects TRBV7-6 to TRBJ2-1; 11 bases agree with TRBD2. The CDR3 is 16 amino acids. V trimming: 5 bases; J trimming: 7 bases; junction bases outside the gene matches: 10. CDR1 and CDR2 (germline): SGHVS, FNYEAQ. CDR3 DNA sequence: TGTGCCAGCAGCGCAAGACTAGCGGGAATTCAGAATGAGCAGTTCTTC. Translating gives CASSARLAGIQNEQFF.

The CDR3 nucleotides are TGTGCCAGCAGTTCTAGCGGGAGGTGGGGAGATACGCAGTATTTT. This gives the protein CASSSSGRWGDTQYF. This chain uses TRBV2 with TRBJ2-3; 11 bases map to TRBD2. The germline V gene has CDR1 SNHLY and CDR2 FYNNEI. The trim removed 5 bases at V and 5 bases at J, leaving 6 bases unmatched. The length of the CDR3 is 15 residues.

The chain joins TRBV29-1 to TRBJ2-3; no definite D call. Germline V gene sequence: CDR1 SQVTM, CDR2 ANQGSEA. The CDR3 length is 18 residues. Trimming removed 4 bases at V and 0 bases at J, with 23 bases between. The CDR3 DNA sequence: TGCAGCGTTGGTGGTGAGGTCGGCGGTCCGTCCAGCACAGATACGCAGTATTTT. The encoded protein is CSVGGEVGGPSSTDTQYF.

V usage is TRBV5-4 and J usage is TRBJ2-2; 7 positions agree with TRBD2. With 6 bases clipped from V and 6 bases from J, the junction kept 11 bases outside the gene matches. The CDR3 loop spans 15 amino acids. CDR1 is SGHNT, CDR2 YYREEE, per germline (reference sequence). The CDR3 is CASIDAGEGPGELFF. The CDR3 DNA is TGTGCCAGCATCGACGCGGGGGAGGGCCCCGGGGAGCTGTTTTTT.

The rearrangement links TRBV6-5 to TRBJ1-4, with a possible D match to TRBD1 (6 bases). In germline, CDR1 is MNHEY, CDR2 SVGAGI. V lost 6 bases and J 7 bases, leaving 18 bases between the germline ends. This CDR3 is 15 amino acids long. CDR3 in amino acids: CASSLEAGVGEKLFF. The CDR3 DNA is TGTGCCAGCAGCTTGGAAGCAGGGGTGGGTGAAAAACTGTTTTTT.

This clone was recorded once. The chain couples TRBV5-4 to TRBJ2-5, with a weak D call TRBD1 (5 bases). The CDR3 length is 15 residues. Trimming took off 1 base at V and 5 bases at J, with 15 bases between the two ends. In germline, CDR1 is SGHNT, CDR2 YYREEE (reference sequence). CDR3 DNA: TGTGCCAGCAGCTTGTCCCAGGGTTTCGACGAGACCCAGTACTTC. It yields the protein CASSLSQGFDETQYF.

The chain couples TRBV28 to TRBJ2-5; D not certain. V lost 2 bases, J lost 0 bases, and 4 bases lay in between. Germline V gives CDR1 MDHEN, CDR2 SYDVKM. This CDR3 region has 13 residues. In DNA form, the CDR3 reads TGTGCCAGCAGTTTAGCGTACCAAGAGACCCAGTACTTC. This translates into CASSLAYQETQYF.

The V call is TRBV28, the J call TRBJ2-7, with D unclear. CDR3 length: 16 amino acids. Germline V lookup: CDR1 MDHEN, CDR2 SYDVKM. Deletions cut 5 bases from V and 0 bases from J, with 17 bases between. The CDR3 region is CASSEVGPPSSYEQYF. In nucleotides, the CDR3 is TGTGCCAGCAGTGAAGTTGGGCCGCCGTCCTCCTACGAGCAGTACTTC.

The CDR3 protein is CASSLGDRREKLFF. In nucleotides, the CDR3 is TGTGCCAGCAGTTTAGGGGACAGACGGGAAAAACTGTTTTTT. The V and J genes are TRBV28 and TRBJ1-4; 7 bases are a match to TRBD1. V dropped 2 bases and J dropped 8; count of bases not matched to a gene: 5. Germline CDR1 is MDHEN and CDR2 is SYDVKM. The CDR3 has 14 residues.

CDR3 nucleotides: TGTGCCACCAGCCCCCGGGACTCCCTGAGGGGCGGGCAGTTCTTC. Its translation: CATSPRDSLRGGQFF. This chain joins TRBV15 and TRBJ2-1; weak D call: TRBD2 (6 bases). Trimming shortened V by 5 bases and J by 12 bases, and 23 bases separated the two germline ends. The germline V gene encodes CDR1 LNHNV and CDR2 YYDKDF (reference sequence). This CDR3 has 15 amino acids.

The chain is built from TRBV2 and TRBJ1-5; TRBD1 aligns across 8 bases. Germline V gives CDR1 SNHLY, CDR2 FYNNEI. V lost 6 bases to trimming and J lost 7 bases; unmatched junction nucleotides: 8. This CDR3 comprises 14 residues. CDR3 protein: CASSQDRVDQPQHF. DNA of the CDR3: TGTGCCAGCAGCCAGGACAGGGTGGACCAGCCCCAGCATTTT.

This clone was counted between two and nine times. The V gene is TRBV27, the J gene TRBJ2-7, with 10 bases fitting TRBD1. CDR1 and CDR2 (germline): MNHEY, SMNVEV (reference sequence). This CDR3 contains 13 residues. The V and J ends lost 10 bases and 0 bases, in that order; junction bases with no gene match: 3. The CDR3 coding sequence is TGTGCCACCTGGGACAGGGGCTCCTACGAGCAGTACTTC. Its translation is CATWDRGSYEQYF.

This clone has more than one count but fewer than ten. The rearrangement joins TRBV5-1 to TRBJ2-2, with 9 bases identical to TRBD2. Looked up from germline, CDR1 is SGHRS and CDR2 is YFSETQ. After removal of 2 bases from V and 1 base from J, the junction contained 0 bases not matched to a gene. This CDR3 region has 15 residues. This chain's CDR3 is CASSFSGGNTGELFF. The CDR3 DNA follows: TGCGCCAGCAGCTTTAGCGGGGGGAACACCGGGGAGCTGTTTTTT.

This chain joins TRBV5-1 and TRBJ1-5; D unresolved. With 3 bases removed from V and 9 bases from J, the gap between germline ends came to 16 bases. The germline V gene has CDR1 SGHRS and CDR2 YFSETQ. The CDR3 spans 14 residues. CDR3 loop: CASSSPGPKRPQHF. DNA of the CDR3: TGCGCCAGCAGCTCCCCGGGCCCTAAACGGCCCCAGCATTTT.

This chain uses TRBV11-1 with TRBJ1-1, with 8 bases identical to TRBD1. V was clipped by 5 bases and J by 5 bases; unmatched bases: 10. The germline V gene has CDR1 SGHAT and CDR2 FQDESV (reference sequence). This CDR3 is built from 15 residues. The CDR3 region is CASSKYRGMGTEAFF. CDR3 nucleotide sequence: TGTGCCAGCAGCAAATACAGGGGGATGGGGACTGAAGCTTTCTTT.

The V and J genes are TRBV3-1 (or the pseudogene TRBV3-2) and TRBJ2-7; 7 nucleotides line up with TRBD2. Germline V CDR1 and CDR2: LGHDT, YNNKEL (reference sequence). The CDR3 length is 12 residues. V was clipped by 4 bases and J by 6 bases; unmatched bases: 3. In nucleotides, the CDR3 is TGTGCCAGCAGCCCGACTAGCTTCGAGCAGTACTTC. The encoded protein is CASSPTSFEQYF.

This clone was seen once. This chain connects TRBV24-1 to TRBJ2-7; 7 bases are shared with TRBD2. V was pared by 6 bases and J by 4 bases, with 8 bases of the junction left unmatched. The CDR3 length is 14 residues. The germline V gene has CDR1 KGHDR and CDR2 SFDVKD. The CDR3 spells CATSPTTSRYEQYF. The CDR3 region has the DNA TGTGCCACCAGTCCTACGACTAGCAGGTACGAGCAGTACTTC.

CDR3 bases: TGTGCCAGCAGAGGGCCGGGGTCTCTCGGCGAGCAGTACTTC. Amino acid sequence: CASRGPGSLGEQYF. V usage is TRBV28 and J usage is TRBJ2-7, with D perhaps matching TRBD2 (5 bases). Per germline, CDR1 MDHEN and CDR2 SYDVKM. The CDR3 spans 14 residues. V lost 6 bases and J 6 bases, leaving 18 bases between the germline ends.

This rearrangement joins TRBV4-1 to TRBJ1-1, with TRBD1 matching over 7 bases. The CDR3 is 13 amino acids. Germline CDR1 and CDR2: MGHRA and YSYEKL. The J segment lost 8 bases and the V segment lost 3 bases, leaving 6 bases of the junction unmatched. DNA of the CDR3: TGCGCCAGCAGCCAGACGGACAGGAGAGAAGCTTTCTTT. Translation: CASSQTDRREAFF.

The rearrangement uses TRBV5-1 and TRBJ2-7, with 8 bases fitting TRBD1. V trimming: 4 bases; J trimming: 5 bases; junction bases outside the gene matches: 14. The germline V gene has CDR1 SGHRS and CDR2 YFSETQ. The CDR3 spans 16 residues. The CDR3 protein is CASSRTGLGGADEQYF. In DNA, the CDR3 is TGCGCCAGCAGCAGGACAGGGCTTGGGGGCGCGGACGAGCAGTACTTC.

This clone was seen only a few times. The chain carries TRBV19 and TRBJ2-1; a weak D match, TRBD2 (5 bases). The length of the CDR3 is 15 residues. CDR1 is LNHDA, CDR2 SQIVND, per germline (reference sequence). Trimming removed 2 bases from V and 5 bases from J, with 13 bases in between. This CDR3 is CASSILRGMNNEQFF. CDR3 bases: TGTGCCAGTAGTATACTCCGAGGGATGAACAATGAGCAGTTCTTC.

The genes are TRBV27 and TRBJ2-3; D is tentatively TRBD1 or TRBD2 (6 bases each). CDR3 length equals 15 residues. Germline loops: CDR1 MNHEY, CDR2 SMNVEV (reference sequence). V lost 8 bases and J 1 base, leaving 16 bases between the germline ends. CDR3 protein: CASSGGLVGTDTQYF. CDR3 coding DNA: TGTGCCAGCTCCGGGGGCCTTGTGGGCACAGATACGCAGTATTTT.

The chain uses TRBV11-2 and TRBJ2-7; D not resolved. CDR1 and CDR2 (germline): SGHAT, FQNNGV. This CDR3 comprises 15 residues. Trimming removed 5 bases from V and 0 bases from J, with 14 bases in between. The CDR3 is CASSPKWPTSYEQYF. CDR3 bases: TGTGCCAGCAGCCCCAAGTGGCCAACCTCCTACGAGCAGTACTTC.

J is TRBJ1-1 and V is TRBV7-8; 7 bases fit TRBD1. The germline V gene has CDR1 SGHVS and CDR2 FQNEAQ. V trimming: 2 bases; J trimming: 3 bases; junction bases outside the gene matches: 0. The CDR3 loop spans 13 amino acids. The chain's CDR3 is CASSLTGDTEAFF. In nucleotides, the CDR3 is TGTGCCAGCAGCTTAACAGGGGACACTGAAGCTTTCTTT.

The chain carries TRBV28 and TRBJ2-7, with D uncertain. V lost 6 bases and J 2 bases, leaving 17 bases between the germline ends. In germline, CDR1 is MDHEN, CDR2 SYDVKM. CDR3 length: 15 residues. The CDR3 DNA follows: TGTGCCAGCAGAAGCGAGGAGAAAAGGGCCTACGAGCAGTACTTC. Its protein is CASRSEEKRAYEQYF.

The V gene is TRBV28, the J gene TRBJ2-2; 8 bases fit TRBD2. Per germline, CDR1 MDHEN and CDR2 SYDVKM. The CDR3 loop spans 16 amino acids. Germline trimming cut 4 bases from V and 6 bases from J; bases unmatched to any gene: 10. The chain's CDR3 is CASSSGGSGKAGELFF. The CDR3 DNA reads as TGTGCCAGCAGTTCAGGCGGTAGCGGGAAGGCCGGGGAGCTGTTTTTT.

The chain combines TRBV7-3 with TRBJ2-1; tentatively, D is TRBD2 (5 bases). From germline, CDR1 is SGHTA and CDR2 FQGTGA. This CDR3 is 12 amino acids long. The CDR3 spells CGLWWGDNEQFF. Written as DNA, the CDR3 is TGTGGTCTCTGGTGGGGAGACAATGAGCAGTTCTTC.

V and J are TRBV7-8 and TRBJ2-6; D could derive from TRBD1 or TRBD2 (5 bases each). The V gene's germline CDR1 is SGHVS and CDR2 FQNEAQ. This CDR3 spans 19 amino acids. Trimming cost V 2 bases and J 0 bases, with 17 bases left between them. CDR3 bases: TGTGCCAGCAGCTTACTCGGGGCCCCCTCCTACTCTGGGGCCAACGTCCTGACTTTC. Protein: CASSLLGAPSYSGANVLTF.

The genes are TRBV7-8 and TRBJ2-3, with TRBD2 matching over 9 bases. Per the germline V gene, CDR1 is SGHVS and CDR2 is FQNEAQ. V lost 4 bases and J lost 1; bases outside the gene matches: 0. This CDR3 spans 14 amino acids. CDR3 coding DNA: TGTGCCAGCAGCTGGACTAGCGGCACAGATACGCAGTATTTT. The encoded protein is CASSWTSGTDTQYF. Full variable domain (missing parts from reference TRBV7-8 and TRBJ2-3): GAGVSQSPRYKVAKRGQDVALRCDPISGHVSLFWYQQALGQGPEFLTYFQNEAQLDKSGLPSDRFFAERPEGSVSTLKIQRTQQEDSAVYLCASSWTSGTDTQYFGPGTRLTVL.